This T cell receptor (beta chain) derives from a study of blood T cells in healthy people across ages. Background on the study: When template switching was applied, about one barcoded beta molecule was captured per two T cells. Study observations and caveats: TCR beta diversity, measured per million T cells, fell in a roughly linear way with age.

No fewer than 7 million PBMCs went into each sample. The use of a sample-barcoded 5' primer and a J-beta primer mix characterized a second PCR of roughly 6 to 11 cycles. A single record per CDR3 protein comes from TCRdb applying MiXCR to the 5' RACE reads. The table has about 1,400,000 distinct CDR3 sequences, roughly 45% seen once. The junction had 13 bases not matched to a gene; V was cut back by 4 bases and J by 8 bases. Per germline, CDR1 SGHRS and CDR2 YFSETQ. This CDR3 has 16 residues. On this clonotype: Its antigen remains unidentified.

Sequenced material: blood. The genes are TRBV5-1 and TRBJ1-2, with 11 bases lining up with TRBD1. The sequence was collected from a woman between 18 and 30 years old in good health. CDR3 loop: CASSTSSGQGAKGYTF. The CDR3 bases are TGCGCCAGCAGCACATCATCCGGACAGGGGGCGAAGGGCTACACCTTC.